This is a list of T cell receptor beta chains from one sample in a study of technical replicates of blood from a handful of donors. Repertoires were generated with immunoSEQ multiplex PCR, while TCRdb's copy carries only in-frame clones and drops some. Of about 34,000 clones listed, just over 90% are singletons. Sequenced sample: PBMCs. These receptors all stem from a human donor in good health. Some clones in this sample may be carry-over from other donors' samples. Both conserved end residues are part of each CDR3. The D gene is left open where the match is weak.

D gene: TRBD1
V gene: TRBV4-1
J gene: TRBJ1-6
CDR3 protein: CASSNRDRGSPLHF

D gene: TRBD2
V gene: TRBV5-1
J gene: TRBJ2-7
CDR3 protein: CASRESVAGLSEQYF

D gene: TRBD1
V gene: TRBV5-6
J gene: TRBJ1-2
CDR3 protein: CASSFGTGVSGYTF

D gene: -
V gene: TRBV27
J gene: TRBJ1-1
CDR3 protein: CASSLAAVGNTEAFF

D gene: TRBD1
V gene: TRBV30
J gene: TRBJ2-7
CDR3 protein: CAWSAPTGAPTYEQYF

D gene: -
V gene: TRBV19
J gene: TRBJ2-1
CDR3 protein: CASSTGRGYNEQFF

D gene: TRBD1
V gene: TRBV30
J gene: TRBJ1-2
CDR3 protein: CAWQGQTVYGYTF

D gene: -
V gene: TRBV9
J gene: TRBJ2-1
CDR3 protein: CASSVGGGQGNEQFF

D gene: TRBD1
V gene: TRBV6-1
J gene: TRBJ2-1
CDR3 protein: CASSVRTGDEQFF

D gene: TRBD2
V gene: TRBV11-3
J gene: TRBJ2-5
CDR3 protein: CASSPGTSGTETQYF

D gene: -
V gene: TRBV27
J gene: TRBJ1-6
CDR3 protein: CASSYGGGSPLHF

D gene: -
V gene: TRBV6-5
J gene: TRBJ1-3
CDR3 protein: CASKLKNSGNTIYF